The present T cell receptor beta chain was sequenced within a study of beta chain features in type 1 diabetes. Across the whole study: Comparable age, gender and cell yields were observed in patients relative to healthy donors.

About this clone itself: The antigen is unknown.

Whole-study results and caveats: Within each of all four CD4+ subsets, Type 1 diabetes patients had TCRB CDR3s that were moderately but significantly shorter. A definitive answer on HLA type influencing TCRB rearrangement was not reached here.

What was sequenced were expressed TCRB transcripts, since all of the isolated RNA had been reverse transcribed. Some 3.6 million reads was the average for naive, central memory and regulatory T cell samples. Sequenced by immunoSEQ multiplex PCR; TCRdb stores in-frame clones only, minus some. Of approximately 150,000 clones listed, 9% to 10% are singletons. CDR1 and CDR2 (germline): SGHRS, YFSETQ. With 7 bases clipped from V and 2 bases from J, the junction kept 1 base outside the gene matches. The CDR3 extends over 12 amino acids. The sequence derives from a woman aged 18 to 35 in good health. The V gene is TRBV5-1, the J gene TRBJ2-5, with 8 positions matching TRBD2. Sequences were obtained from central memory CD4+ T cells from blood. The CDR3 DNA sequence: TGCGCCAGCGGGACTAGACAAGAGACCCAGTACTTC. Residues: CASGTRQETQYF. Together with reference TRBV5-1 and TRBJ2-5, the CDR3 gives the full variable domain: KAGVTQTPRYLIKTRGQQVTLSCSPISGHRSVSWYQQTPGQGLQFLFEYFSETQRNKGNFPGRFSGRQFSNSRSEMNVSTLELGDSALYLCASGTRQETQYFGPGTRLLVL.